Below, 28 T cell receptor beta chains from the same sample are listed, as sequenced in a study of brain T cells in children with intractable seizures. Only cases whose brain tissue showed the highest T cell transcript signatures were sequenced. TCRdb keeps only in-frame clones here, not all; method: immunoSEQ multiplex PCR. Here the sample spans about 8,000 clones, nearly 75% being singletons. Source: resected brain tissue, taken at surgery. The receptor source for this set is a boy in the first two years of life with tuberous sclerosis and intractable seizures.

This clone is medium-sized in the sample. This chain joins TRBV6-6 and TRBJ1-4; no firm D call. Trimming took 10 bases from V and 7 from J, leaving 13 bases between them. The CDR3 is made up of 12 amino acids. Per germline, CDR1 MNHNY and CDR2 SVGAGI (reference sequence). The CDR3 reads CAIRITGEKLFF. The DNA of the CDR3 is TGTGCCATCAGGATCACGGGTGAAAAACTGTTTTTT.

The chain is built from TRBV18 and TRBJ2-3; no clear D. This CDR3 is built from 13 residues. Germline CDR1 KGHSH, CDR2 LQKENI. The ends were cut back, 0 bases at V and 6 bases at J, with 7 bases in the middle. The CDR3, as DNA: TGTGCCAGCTCACCACCAACAGTGGATACGCAGTATTTT. This sequence encodes CASSPPTVDTQYF.

This clone occurred a few times. CDR3 amino acids: CASSLRLAGGLTGELFF. CDR3 nucleotides: TGTGCCAGCAGCTTGAGGCTAGCGGGGGGATTAACCGGGGAGCTGTTTTTT. The rearrangement links TRBV5-6 to TRBJ2-2; 11 bases agree with TRBD2. Trimming cost V 1 base and J 5 bases; bases outside gene matches: 7. CDR3 length: 17 amino acids. Germline lookup yields CDR1 SGHDT and CDR2 YYEEEE.

The J gene is TRBJ2-3, the V gene TRBV9, with D possibly being TRBD2 (6 bases). Germline V CDR1 and CDR2: SGDLS, YYNGEE. The CDR3 runs to 17 residues. The germline V and J ends were trimmed by 0 bases and 0 bases, with 14 bases remaining between them. CDR3 sequence: CASSVGRLATSTDTQYF. The CDR3 nucleotides are TGTGCCAGCAGCGTAGGCAGGCTAGCGACTAGCACAGATACGCAGTATTTT.

This chain joins TRBV7-9 and TRBJ1-4, with TRBD1 matching 9 bases. CDR1 and CDR2 (germline): SEHNR, FQNEAQ (reference sequence). This CDR3 spans 15 amino acids. The J segment lost 8 bases and the V segment lost 5 bases, leaving 9 bases of the junction unmatched. This CDR3 is CASSRRTGEGEKLFF. Written as DNA, the CDR3 is TGTGCCAGCAGCAGACGGACAGGGGAGGGAGAAAAACTGTTTTTT.

V gene TRBV2 combines with J gene TRBJ2-7; 8 bases align to TRBD2. V was pared by 4 bases and J by 7 bases, with 15 bases of the junction left unmatched. This CDR3 region has 16 residues. Germline-derived CDR1 and CDR2 are SNHLY and FYNNEI. This CDR3 is CASSGSPETGREEQYF. In DNA, the CDR3 is TGTGCCAGCAGTGGGAGCCCCGAGACCGGGAGGGAAGAGCAGTACTTC.

The chain combines TRBV28 with TRBJ1-3; D uncertain. The CDR3 loop spans 13 amino acids. The V gene lost 8 bases and the J gene lost 2 bases, with 10 bases spanning the gap. Germline-derived CDR1 and CDR2 are MDHEN and SYDVKM. The CDR3 region has the DNA TGTGCCAGCGGTCCGCCGCCTGGAAACACCATATATTTT. This translates into CASGPPPGNTIYF.

This chain links TRBV11-3 with TRBJ2-7; unclear D gene. Trimming took 5 bases from V and 8 from J, leaving 19 bases between them. The CDR3 loop spans 14 amino acids. Germline loops: CDR1 SGHNT, CDR2 YENEEA. The CDR3 region is CASSHVAANGQQYF. CDR3 DNA: TGTGCCAGCAGCCACGTGGCGGCAAATGGACAGCAGTACTTC.

A single count supports this clone. This CDR3 is CASSRERSSGNTIYF. For the CDR3, the DNA is TGTGCCAGCAGTCGAGAGCGAAGCTCTGGAAACACCATATATTTT. The chain recombines TRBV25-1 with TRBJ1-3; no reliable D call. CDR1 is MGHDK and CDR2 is SYGVNS in the germline V gene. Trimming took 5 bases from V and 0 from J, leaving 11 bases between them. This CDR3 has 15 amino acids.

The chain is built from TRBV30 and TRBJ1-1; no clear D. Germline CDR1 and CDR2: GTSNPN and SVGIG (reference sequence). The V and J ends lost 0 bases and 5 bases respectively, with 7 bases between them. This CDR3 has 12 residues. The CDR3 is CAWSVERTEAFF. CDR3 nucleotides: TGTGCCTGGAGTGTAGAGCGGACTGAAGCTTTCTTT.

The chain employs TRBV7-9 and TRBJ2-7; D may correspond to TRBD1 or TRBD2 (5 bases each). Germline V lookup: CDR1 SEHNR, CDR2 FQNEAQ (reference sequence). The germline V and J ends were trimmed by 4 bases and 3 bases, with 16 bases remaining between them. The CDR3 extends over 15 amino acids. CDR3 sequence: CASSSGPGRLYEQYF. The CDR3, as DNA: TGTGCCAGCAGCTCGGGACCGGGAAGGCTCTACGAGCAGTACTTC.

This clone was seen only once. CDR3 sequence reads: CASSQPAGKAKNIQYF. The CDR3 DNA reads TGTGCCAGCAGCCAACCGGCAGGGAAGGCCAAAAACATTCAGTACTTC. The chain joins TRBV14 to TRBJ2-4; D might be TRBD1 (5 bases). CDR3 length equals 16 residues. V gave up 2 bases and J gave up 1 base, with 12 bases separating them. Germline loops: CDR1 SGHDN, CDR2 FVKESK.

This chain connects TRBV6-5 to TRBJ2-7, with D perhaps TRBD1 (5 bases). This CDR3 comprises 13 residues. Germline CDR1 and CDR2: MNHEY and SVGAGI. V lost 3 bases to trimming and J lost 6 bases, with 12 bases between them. CDR3 amino acids: CASSYLQDSEQYF. Here the CDR3 DNA reads TGTGCCAGCAGTTATCTTCAAGACAGCGAGCAGTACTTC.

The chain combines TRBV7-8 with TRBJ1-1; D gene ambiguous. The CDR3 spans 17 residues. CDR1 is SGHVS and CDR2 is FQNEAQ in the germline V gene. V lost 4 bases, J lost 0 bases, and 18 bases lay in between. The CDR3 region is CASSSNPNRGVNTEAFF. CDR3 DNA: TGTGCCAGCAGCTCCAATCCGAACAGAGGAGTGAACACTGAAGCTTTCTTT.

The chain has TRBV6-6 and TRBJ2-1; 10 bases line up with TRBD2. Germline lookup yields CDR1 MNHNY and CDR2 SVGAGI (reference sequence). The ends lost 10 bases at V and 6 bases at J; junction bases unmatched: 3. The length of the CDR3 is 12 residues. The CDR3 DNA reads as TGTGCCATCCTAGCGGGAGTCAATGAGCAGTTCTTC. Translating it yields CAILAGVNEQFF.

This clone turned up a few times. V is TRBV7-9 and J is TRBJ1-1; D gene uncertain. Trimming pared 4 bases from V and 4 bases from J, leaving 7 bases between. CDR3 length equals 12 residues. From germline, CDR1 is SEHNR and CDR2 FQNEAQ (reference sequence). The CDR3 DNA follows: TGTGCCAGCAGCTCCCAAGGCACTGAAGCTTTCTTT. Translated: CASSSQGTEAFF.

The J gene is TRBJ2-7, the V gene TRBV25-1; no clear D. V was clipped by 3 bases and J by 3 bases, with 12 bases between them. CDR3 size: 14 residues. Germline V gives CDR1 MGHDK, CDR2 SYGVNS. The CDR3 loop reads CASSDLSEDYEQYF. For the CDR3, the DNA is TGTGCCAGCAGTGACCTAAGCGAGGACTACGAGCAGTACTTC.

This clone was picked up one time. This chain links TRBV25-1 with TRBJ1-2; no firm D call. CDR1 MGHDK and CDR2 SYGVNS come from the germline V gene. The V gene lost 2 bases and the J gene lost 4 bases, with 5 bases spanning the gap. This CDR3 is 12 amino acids long. This chain's CDR3 is CASSEQSYGYTF. As DNA, the CDR3 is TGTGCCAGCAGTGAACAGTCCTATGGCTACACCTTC.

The V call is TRBV27, the J call TRBJ2-1; D is perhaps TRBD2 (7 bases). CDR3 length: 14 residues. The germline V and J ends were trimmed by 4 bases and 7 bases, with 14 bases remaining between them. CDR1 MNHEY and CDR2 SMNVEV come from the germline V gene (reference sequence). The DNA of the CDR3 is TGTGCCAGCAGTTGGAGGGGGGGCAGGAATGAGCAGTTCTTC. Translated: CASSWRGGRNEQFF.

This rearrangement joins TRBV28 to TRBJ2-1, with D tentatively TRBD2 (5 bases). The germline CDR1 and CDR2 sequences are MDHEN and SYDVKM. The length of the CDR3 is 15 residues. The germline V and J ends were trimmed by 5 bases and 0 bases, with 11 bases remaining between them. The CDR3 spells CASSLLAISYNEQFF. As DNA, the CDR3 is TGTGCCAGCAGTCTATTAGCGATCTCCTACAATGAGCAGTTCTTC.

This clone was observed a few times. The junction departs from the called germline gene at one end, perhaps through a read error. This chain joins TRBV6-5 and TRBJ1-1; tentative D call: TRBD1 (5 bases). Germline assignment: CDR1 MNHEY and CDR2 SVGAGI. The length of the CDR3 is 12 residues. CDR3 loop: CASSPDSTTSPF. The CDR3 DNA sequence: TGTGCCAGCAGCCCCGACAGCACAACATCCCCATTT.

Only one count was recorded for this clone. V usage is TRBV5-1 and J usage is TRBJ2-7; 7 nucleotides line up with TRBD2. The germline CDR1 and CDR2 sequences are SGHRS and YFSETQ. This CDR3 comprises 14 residues. J gave up 4 bases and V 4 bases, and 8 bases lay outside the gene matches. In DNA, the CDR3 is TGCGCCAGCAGCACTCCCACCGGGGGGTACGAGCAGTACTTC. This gives the protein CASSTPTGGYEQYF.

This chain links TRBV6-4 with TRBJ2-7; the match to TRBD2 covers 8 bases. This CDR3 has 13 residues. J gave up 7 bases and V 3 bases, and 5 bases lay outside the gene matches. The germline CDR1 and CDR2 sequences are MRHNA and SNTAGT. The CDR3 DNA is TGTGCCAGCAGTGAGCGGGAGGCGGGGGAGCAGTACTTC. Residues: CASSEREAGEQYF.

The chain links TRBV27 to TRBJ1-1; 8 nucleotides align to TRBD1. This CDR3 is 13 amino acids long. V shed 6 bases, J shed 4 bases, and the junction held 4 bases outside the gene matches. Germline-derived CDR1 and CDR2 are MNHEY and SMNVEV (reference sequence). The CDR3 bases are TGTGCCAGCAGGCTGGGGACAGGCACTGAAGCTTTCTTT. Amino acids: CASRLGTGTEAFF.

The chain recombines TRBV15 with TRBJ1-2, with TRBD1 identical over 7 bases. Germline V gene data show CDR1 as LNHNV and CDR2 as YYDKDF (reference sequence). J was trimmed by 8 bases and V by 5 bases; bases with no gene match: 11. CDR3 length: 14 amino acids. In DNA form, the CDR3 reads TGTGCCACCAGCGGCGCGTACAGGGGCTGGGGCTACACCTTC. Its translation is CATSGAYRGWGYTF.

The chain recombines TRBV12-5 with TRBJ1-4; a weak D match, TRBD1 (5 bases). Trimming shortened V by 5 bases and J by 0 bases, and 10 bases separated the two germline ends. This CDR3 has 15 amino acids. Germline values: CDR1 LGHNT, CDR2 FRNRAP. The CDR3 is CASGTRGATNEKLFF. The CDR3 DNA reads TGTGCTAGTGGTACCCGGGGCGCAACTAATGAAAAACTGTTTTTT.

This clone showed up just a few times. The CDR3 spells CASRTVNGYTF. The CDR3 coding sequence is TGTGCCAGCAGAACGGTGAATGGCTACACCTTC. The rearrangement links TRBV6-6 to TRBJ1-2; D unclear. Germline assignment: CDR1 MNHNY and CDR2 SVGAGI (reference sequence). Trimming shortened V by 6 bases and J by 6 bases, and 8 bases separated the two germline ends. The CDR3 runs 11 residues.

The rearrangement joins TRBV18 to TRBJ2-1; 9 bases align to TRBD2. The CDR3 loop spans 17 amino acids. CDR1 and CDR2 (germline): KGHSH, LQKENI. J gave up 4 bases and V 0 bases, and 7 bases lay outside the gene matches. The CDR3 is CASSPPRLAGLYNEQFF. DNA of the CDR3: TGTGCCAGCTCACCACCCAGGCTAGCGGGGTTATACAATGAGCAGTTCTTC.